These T cell receptor beta chains were read from a single sample in a study of blood T cells in healthy people across ages. TCRdb itself ran the 5' RACE reads through MiXCR, one entry per CDR3 protein. The table lists 780,000 or so distinct CDR3 sequences, less than 70% of them singletons. The specimen was blood. Receptor source: a man at least 80 years old in good health. The CDR3 runs from the conserved cysteine through the conserved F or W. Each record gives: V gene, J gene, clone size, D gene, CDR3 DNA, CDR3 protein. The D gene is left open where the match is weak. Only part of the rows carry a size: once, few, many, or a class if the clone is expanded.

>TRBV12-3/TRBV12-4|TRBJ2-4|NA|TRBD2
TGTGCCAGCAGCGGCCCCCGGGGAGGGAAGGCCAAAAACATTCAGTACTTC
CASSGPRGGKAKNIQYF
>TRBV20-1|TRBJ2-1|NA|NA
TGCAGTGCCCCCCGTCCCCTAGAACGGCGGGACAATGAGCAGTTCTTC
CSAPRPLERRDNEQFF
>TRBV6-2/TRBV6-3|TRBJ2-7|NA|TRBD1
TGTGCCAGCGGACAGGGGGCAGGGGAGCAGTACTTC
CASGQGAGEQYF
>TRBV9|TRBJ2-5|NA|TRBD1
TGTGCCAGCAGCGTAGAGGGGGCCCAAGAGACCCAGTACTTC
CASSVEGAQETQYF
>TRBV25-1|TRBJ1-2|NA|TRBD1
TGTGCCAGCAGGGGGACAGGGAAGGTCTACGGCTACACCTTC
CASRGTGKVYGYTF
>TRBV29-1|TRBJ1-1|NA|TRBD1
TGCAGCGTGCAGGGGGTGGGCGCTTTCTTT
CSVQGVGAFF
>TRBV5-1|TRBJ2-5|NA|TRBD2
TGCGCCAGTAAGACTAGCGGGATAAGAGAGACCCAGTACTTC
CASKTSGIRETQYF
>TRBV15|TRBJ2-7|few|NA
TGTGCCACCAGCAAAGCAGCTACTAGATCGCGGTACGAGCAGTACTTC
CATSKAATRSRYEQYF
>TRBV6-2/TRBV6-3|TRBJ2-6|NA|NA
TGTGCCAGCAGTGCCCGACAGTGGGGTTCCAACGTCCTGACTTTC
CASSARQWGSNVLTF
>TRBV7-2|TRBJ1-2|few|NA
TGTGCCAGCAGCCAGGAACCCGGACATTCCAACTATGGCTACACCTTC
CASSQEPGHSNYGYTF
>TRBV19|TRBJ1-4|NA|TRBD1
TGTGCCAGTAGGTCGGGACAGCGTGGTGTTAATGAAAAACTGTTTTTT
CASRSGQRGVNEKLFF
>TRBV4-3|TRBJ2-2|NA|NA
TGCGCCAGCAGCCAAGATCTCGGGAATAGCGGGGAGCTGTTTTTT
CASSQDLGNSGELFF
>TRBV12-3/TRBV12-4|TRBJ2-5|NA|NA
TGTGCCAGCAGGAGGGACACGGCAGAGACCCAGTACTTC
CASRRDTAETQYF
>TRBV20-1|TRBJ2-6|few|NA
TGCAGTGCTATCCCGCCGGGGGGACAACGGTCTCTTGGGGCCAACGTCCTGACTTTC
CSAIPPGGQRSLGANVLTF
>TRBV14|TRBJ2-7|few|NA
TGTGCCAGCAGCCAAGTTTCAGGGCCCTACGAGCAGTACTTC
CASSQVSGPYEQYF
>TRBV5-6|TRBJ2-3|NA|TRBD1
TGTGCCAGCAGCATACCTCTGGGGGCAGGGGGTCGTCACAGATACGCGTATTTT
CASSIPLGAGGRHRYAYF
>TRBV6-1|TRBJ2-7|few|TRBD2
TGTGCCAGTAGCGCGGGAGGGCGGTACGAGCAGTACTTC
CASSAGGRYEQYF
>TRBV29-1|TRBJ2-3|once|TRBD2
TGCAGCGTTCTTAATAGCGGGATTACGGATATGCAGTATTTT
CSVLNSGITDMQYF
>TRBV29-1|TRBJ2-5|few|TRBD2
TGCAGCGTGTTGGTAGCGGGGCCTCAGGAGCAGTACTTC
CSVLVAGPQEQYF
>TRBV3-1|TRBJ1-1|NA|NA
TGTGCCAGCAGCCATCTTGGGAGAGGGGCCACTGAAGCTTTCTTT
CASSHLGRGATEAFF
>TRBV9|TRBJ1-4|NA|NA
TGTGCCAGCAGCGTAGGGGGCGGAGACGCGTATTTT
CASSVGGGDAYF
>TRBV20-1|TRBJ2-3|NA|TRBD2
TGCAGTGGGGCTAGCGGGAGCCGCACAGATACGCAGTATTTT
CSGASGSRTDTQYF
>TRBV7-2|TRBJ2-5|NA|NA
TGTGCCAGCAGCTTAGGGTTGGCCAGCCGAGAGACCCAGTACTTC
CASSLGLASRETQYF
>TRBV15|TRBJ2-3|NA|NA
TGTGCCACCAGATCGGGTAGCACAGATACGCAGTATTTT
CATRSGSTDTQYF
>TRBV24-1|TRBJ2-1|few|NA
TGTGCCACCAGTGACCCAAAGCCAGAAGCGGGACAGTACAATGAGCAGTTCTTC
CATSDPKPEAGQYNEQFF
>TRBV12-3/TRBV12-4|TRBJ2-1|NA|NA
TGTGCCAGCAGTCTCGCCGCCAACTGGGGTTACAATGAGCAGTTCTTC
CASSLAANWGYNEQFF
>TRBV5-1|TRBJ2-7|NA|NA
TGCGCCAGCACCCCCGGGTCGACGACTTACGAGCAGTACTTC
CASTPGSTTYEQYF
>TRBV10-3|TRBJ2-1|NA|NA
TGTGCCATCAGTGCCGGGGGCTTAGGGAATGAGCAGTTCTTC
CAISAGGLGNEQFF
>TRBV9|TRBJ2-4|NA|NA
TGTGCCAGCAGCGTAGACTCTGAGCGGCACATTCAGTACTTC
CASSVDSERHIQYF
>TRBV29-1|TRBJ1-1|NA|NA
TGCAGCGTTGAAAGTGCGGGGGTAACCACTGAAGCTTTCTTT
CSVESAGVTTEAFF
>TRBV5-1|TRBJ2-7|NA|TRBD2
TGCGCCAGCAGCTTGGCGGGACTAGCGGGGCTCTACGAGCAGTACTTC
CASSLAGLAGLYEQYF
>TRBV6-6|TRBJ2-3|NA|TRBD2
TGTGCCAGCCAGACTGGACTAGCGGGAGTGGGGCACAGATACGCGTATTTT
CASQTGLAGVGHRYAYF
>TRBV20-1|TRBJ2-7|NA|TRBD2
TGCAGTGCCACGAACGCGGGAGGACCCTACGAGCAGTACTTC
CSATNAGGPYEQYF
>TRBV5-1|TRBJ2-1|NA|TRBD2
TGCGCCAGCAGCACAACCTCTAGCGGGAGCTCCTACAATGAGCAGTTCTTC
CASSTTSSGSSYNEQFF
>TRBV7-9|TRBJ2-7|NA|TRBD1
TGTGCCAGCAGCCATCAACGACAGGGGAGTCCCTACGAGCAGTACTTC
CASSHQRQGSPYEQYF
>TRBV20-1|TRBJ2-3|few|TRBD1
TGCAGTGCAAAAGGGGACAGGGTTGGGCACAGATACGCGTATTTT
CSAKGDRVGHRYAYF
>TRBV6-4|TRBJ2-2|NA|NA
TGTGCCAGCAGTCCCGGAATGAGCACCGGGGAGCTGTTTTTT
CASSPGMSTGELFF
>TRBV15|TRBJ1-5|NA|NA
TGTGCCACCAGCAGAGATAGAGTCGGGCCCCAGCATTTT
CATSRDRVGPQHF
>TRBV7-4|TRBJ2-1|NA|NA
TGTGCCAGCAGCTTAGCCCGTTGGGCGGAACACTACAATGAGCAGTTCTTC
CASSLARWAEHYNEQFF
>TRBV20-1|TRBJ2-5|once|NA
TGCAGTGCCAAGAGGGGGAAAGCCCAAGAGACCCAGTACTTC
CSAKRGKAQETQYF
>TRBV21-1|TRBJ2-1|NA|NA
TGTGCCAGCAGCAAAATACTAGCGGGATGGGATGAGCAGTTCTTC
CASSKILAGWDEQFF
>TRBV3-1|TRBJ1-4|NA|NA
TGTGCCAGCAGCCAAGTCTATTACAAGGGACTGTTTTTT
CASSQVYYKGLFF
>TRBV6-6|TRBJ1-2|few|NA
TGTGCCAGCACCAAGGAACAGCGAGGAAATGGCTACACCTTC
CASTKEQRGNGYTF
>TRBV20-1|TRBJ1-5|NA|NA
TGCAGTGCTAGAGTTGGGGGTGGCAATCAGCCCCAGCATTTT
CSARVGGGNQPQHF
>TRBV18|TRBJ1-1|NA|TRBD1
TGTGCCAGCTCAGGGGACAGAAACACTGAAGCTTTCTTT
CASSGDRNTEAFF
>TRBV7-9|TRBJ2-7|NA|NA
TGTGCCAGCACCGGGTCGGCCAGGATGGGTCACGAGCAGTACTTC
CASTGSARMGHEQYF
>TRBV4-2|TRBJ2-7|few|NA
TGTGCCAGCCGGATGACAGGATCGGACGAGCAGTACTTC
CASRMTGSDEQYF
>TRBV18|TRBJ1-4|NA|NA
TGTGCCAGCTCAACGAACCCCTCGGTATTAAATGAAAAACTGTTTTTT
CASSTNPSVLNEKLFF
>TRBV12-3/TRBV12-4|TRBJ2-1|NA|NA
TGTGCCAGCAGTTTAGCGCTCAAGGGCCCAGTAGAGCAGTTCTTC
CASSLALKGPVEQFF
>TRBV20-1|TRBJ2-1|NA|NA
TGCAGTGCCGCCTTGGGGTCCTACAATGAGCAGTTCTTC
CSAALGSYNEQFF
>TRBV10-3|TRBJ2-7|few|NA
TGTGCCATCAGTCGGACAGGAGGGTACGAGCAGTACTTC
CAISRTGGYEQYF
>TRBV4-2|TRBJ2-2|many|NA
TGTGCCAGCAGCCAAAAGACAGAGAACACCGGGGAGCTGTTTTTT
CASSQKTENTGELFF
>TRBV7-8|TRBJ1-6|NA|NA
TGTGCCAGCAGCTTAGCATCAGGGAACAATTCACCCCTCCACTTT
CASSLASGNNSPLHF
>TRBV30|TRBJ2-5|NA|NA
TGTGCCTGGGGGGACTTGGAGACCCAGTACTTC
CAWGDLETQYF
>TRBV27|TRBJ2-2|once|TRBD2
TGTGCCAGCAGTTCAGGACTAGCGGGAGTAGTCACCGGGGAGCTGTTTTTT
CASSSGLAGVVTGELFF